What follows describes a single T cell receptor beta chain. This sample was taken from a study of blood T cell repertoires in COVID-19. Using immunoSEQ multiplex PCR, the repertoire was profiled, and TCRdb retains in-frame clones only, with some absent. The profile shows some 100,000 clones, almost 90% of them singletons. V lost 0 bases and J lost 2, with 10 bases in between. Germline loops: CDR1 LGHNA, CDR2 YNFKEQ. The CDR3 runs to 15 residues. Sequencing was performed on peripheral blood. The chain uses TRBV4-2 and TRBJ1-2; perhaps TRBD1 as D (5 bases). The receptor was derived from a woman between 65 and 79 years old with acute or convalescent COVID-19. CDR3 sequence: CASSQDLQGNYGYTF. CDR3 in DNA: TGTGCCAGCAGCCAAGACCTCCAGGGCAACTATGGCTACACCTTC.